This T cell receptor (beta chain) comes out of a study of blood T cell repertoires in COVID-19. Study context: Whether acute or convalescent, the COVID-19 samples came from the United States, Italy and Spain.

Trimming stripped 5 bases from V and 6 bases from J, with 19 bases between. The CDR3 runs to 15 residues. Germline V lookup: CDR1 MDHEN, CDR2 SYDVKM. Sequencing was performed with immunoSEQ multiplex PCR; in TCRdb, only in-frame clones are kept and a portion is missing. The table includes some 200,000 clones, 65% to 90% detected once. The clonotype was recovered from a woman aged 70-85 years with COVID-19, enrolled during active disease. This chain uses TRBV28 with TRBJ1-1; D call uncertain. Sequencing was carried out using peripheral blood. The CDR3: CASSPETGARAEAFF. CDR3 coding DNA: TGTGCCAGCAGTCCCGAGACCGGAGCCCGAGCTGAAGCTTTCTTT.